Sequencing of this TCR beta chain was carried out in a study of blood T cell repertoires in COVID-19. As for the study in general: Sites in the United States, Italy and Spain provided acute and convalescent COVID-19 samples. T cells, B-cell-depleted T cells, or PBMCs provided the cDNA or gDNA that served as material.

With 7 bases clipped from V and 3 bases from J, the junction kept 3 bases outside the gene matches. Looked up from germline, CDR1 is SGHTA and CDR2 is FQGNSA. CDR3 length: 13 residues. Original methodology: How many nucleated cells were present was estimated from reference gene primer amplification. Assay used: immunoSEQ multiplex PCR; TCRdb lists only in-frame clones, some missing. Clonal size and the V and J genes are those of that table, whereas D and trimming came from the DNA. The sample has tens of thousands of clones; around 90% are singletons. The clonotype was recovered from a human donor with active COVID-19. The donor label of this sample is uncertain. This chain connects TRBV7-2 to TRBJ2-7; 10 positions agree with TRBD2. The sequenced sample was peripheral blood. CDR3 region: CASTRTSGYEQYF. Written as DNA, the CDR3 is TGTGCCAGCACCAGGACTAGCGGCTACGAGCAGTACTTC.